These 2 T cell receptor beta chains were all obtained from the same sample, sequenced in a study of cytomegalovirus exposure and HLA in healthy donors. PCR amplification relied on 60 Vbeta primers (plus 13 Jbeta primers). Sequenced by immunoSEQ multiplex PCR; TCRdb stores in-frame clones only, minus some. This table holds some 75,000 clones. Sequencing was performed on PBMCs. The receptors come from a man aged 40-50 years in good health and CMV-seronegative.

This chain links TRBV11-2 with TRBJ2-7, with TRBD2 as a possible D gene (6 bases). Trimming took off 1 base at V and 3 bases at J, with 13 bases between the two ends. Germline CDR1 and CDR2: SGHAT and FQNNGV. CDR3 length: 15 residues. The CDR3 protein is CASSLGLGQNYEQYF. In DNA, the CDR3 is TGTGCCAGCAGCTTAGGACTAGGTCAAAACTACGAGCAGTACTTC.

The chain recombines TRBV2 with TRBJ2-1; 10 bases line up with TRBD2. V shed 7 bases, J shed 6 bases, and the junction held 6 bases outside the gene matches. This CDR3 is built from 14 residues. Germline V gene lookup returns CDR1 SNHLY and CDR2 FYNNEI. For the CDR3, the DNA is TGTGCCAGCATTAAGCGGGAGGGCCCCAATGAGCAGTTCTTC. Its translation is CASIKREGPNEQFF.